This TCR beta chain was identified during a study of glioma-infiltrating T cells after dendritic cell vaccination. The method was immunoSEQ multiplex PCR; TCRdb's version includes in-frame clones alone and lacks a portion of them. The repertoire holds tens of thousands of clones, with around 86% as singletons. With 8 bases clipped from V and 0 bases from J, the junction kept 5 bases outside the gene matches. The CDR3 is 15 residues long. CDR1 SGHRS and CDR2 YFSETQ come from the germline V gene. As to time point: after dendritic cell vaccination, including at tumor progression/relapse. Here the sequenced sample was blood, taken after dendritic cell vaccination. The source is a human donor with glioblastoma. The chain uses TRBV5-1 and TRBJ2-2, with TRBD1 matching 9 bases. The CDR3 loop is CASSTGGANTGELFF. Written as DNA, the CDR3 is TGCGCCAGTTCCACAGGGGGCGCGAACACCGGGGAGCTGTTTTTT.